The 15 T cell receptor beta chains listed next were all sequenced from one sample in a study of shared clonotypes between healthy human individuals. Profiling relied on immunoSEQ multiplex PCR, and the TCRdb table lists in-frame clones only, not all of them. The sample contains about 2,100,000 clones, around 93% of which appear only once. It was CD45RO-negative cells, positively selected for CCR7, that made up naive CD8 cells, with terminally differentiated effector memory CD45RA+ cells excluded. The material sequenced was naive CD8+ T cells from PBMCs. The source of these receptors is a man between 18 and 35 years old in good health. Some clones in this sample may be carry-over from other donors' samples.

The CDR3 region has the DNA TGTGCCAGCAGCTACGACAGGGGCGAGGGTAAAACCTCCTACGAGCAGTACTTC. Amino acid sequence: CASSYDRGEGKTSYEQYF. V is TRBV13 and J is TRBJ2-7; 8 nucleotides line up with TRBD1. J gave up 0 bases and V 4 bases, and 14 bases lay outside the gene matches. CDR3 length: 18 amino acids. From germline, CDR1 is PRHDT and CDR2 FYEKMQ (reference sequence).

The gene calls are TRBV4-1 and TRBJ1-2; 9 bases are a match to TRBD1. The germline gives CDR1 MGHRA, CDR2 YSYEKL. With V trimmed by 1 base and J by 8 bases, 5 bases remained unmatched. This CDR3 contains 14 residues. CDR3 nucleotide sequence: TGCGCCAGCAGCCAAGGAGGGACAGGGAGGGGCTACACCTTC. This encodes CASSQGGTGRGYTF.

This clone has only one observation. The gene calls are TRBV9 and TRBJ2-7; D ambiguous. The germline V gene has CDR1 SGDLS and CDR2 YYNGEE. V was shortened by 3 bases and J by 3 bases, with 10 bases between the two germline ends. CDR3 length equals 13 residues. Here the CDR3 DNA reads TGTGCCAGCAGCGGCGGCCCACGCTACGAGCAGTACTTC. Protein sequence: CASSGGPRYEQYF.

The J gene is TRBJ2-3, the V gene TRBV2; D might be TRBD1 (6 bases). The CDR3 is 12 amino acids. Germline values: CDR1 SNHLY, CDR2 FYNNEI. The V gene lost 6 bases and the J gene lost 4 bases, with 8 bases spanning the gap. The CDR3 sequence: CASRSGADTQYF. CDR3 in DNA: TGTGCCAGCAGGTCAGGGGCAGATACGCAGTATTTT.

The chain links TRBV5-6 to TRBJ1-2; a possible D gene is TRBD1 (5 bases). The CDR3 is made up of 14 amino acids. V was cut by 2 bases and J by 4 bases, with 12 bases left in between. Germline loops: CDR1 SGHDT, CDR2 YYEEEE. The CDR3 DNA reads TGTGCCAGCAGCTTATCGTCAGGGCCCTATGGCTACACCTTC. This encodes CASSLSSGPYGYTF.

This chain connects TRBV30 to TRBJ1-1; 7 nucleotides align to TRBD1. The CDR3 contains 15 residues. V lost 2 bases to trimming and J lost 3 bases; unmatched junction nucleotides: 9. Per the germline V gene, CDR1 is GTSNPN and CDR2 is SVGIG (reference sequence). CDR3 nucleotides: TGTGCCTGGAGTCAACCTCATCAGGGGGACACTGAAGCTTTCTTT. Encoded protein: CAWSQPHQGDTEAFF.

The chain's CDR3 is CASSIDAENEQFF. In nucleotides, the CDR3 is TGTGCCAGTAGTATAGATGCCGAGAATGAGCAGTTCTTC. This chain links TRBV19 with TRBJ2-1; D is uncertain. V was trimmed by 0 bases and J by 7 bases, leaving 7 bases between them. This CDR3 region has 13 residues. Germline V gene data show CDR1 as LNHDA and CDR2 as SQIVND (reference sequence).

J is TRBJ1-1 and V is TRBV10-3; D is undetermined. The CDR3 covers 13 residues. The V end lost 10 bases, the J end lost 0 bases, and 12 bases lay between the germline ends. Looked up from germline, CDR1 is ENHRY and CDR2 is SYGVKD. The CDR3 bases are TGTGCCACCCGTTTGATTCTGAACACTGAAGCTTTCTTT. It yields the protein CATRLILNTEAFF.

The chain recombines TRBV2 with TRBJ2-1; either TRBD1 or TRBD2 may fit D (5 bases each). Germline CDR1 is SNHLY and CDR2 is FYNNEI. This CDR3 is built from 14 residues. The V end was cut by 2 bases, the J end by 10 bases, with 15 bases between. Here the CDR3 DNA reads TGTGCCAGCAGTGAATCCTGGGGGAGCCAGGAGCAGTTCTTC. Encoded protein: CASSESWGSQEQFF.

For the CDR3, the DNA is TGTGCCACGGGAGTATCCTACGAGCAGTACTTC. The encoded protein is CATGVSYEQYF. The chain links TRBV19 to TRBJ2-7; a possible D gene is TRBD2 (6 bases). The germline V and J ends were trimmed by 10 bases and 1 base, with 8 bases remaining between them. This CDR3 comprises 11 residues. CDR1 and CDR2 (germline): LNHDA, SQIVND (reference sequence).

This rearrangement joins TRBV7-9 to TRBJ2-7, with 9 bases identical to TRBD1. Germline values: CDR1 SEHNR, CDR2 FQNEAQ (reference sequence). The V segment lost 3 bases and the J segment 7 bases; nucleotides outside the gene matches: 4. The length of the CDR3 is 13 residues. CDR3 sequence: CASSFSGTGEQYF. CDR3 DNA: TGTGCCAGCAGCTTTAGTGGGACAGGGGAGCAGTACTTC.

As for this clone: The sample holds other DNA sequences that translate to the same CDR3. The CDR3 region has the DNA TGTGCCAGCAGTTTTACCGGGGCTAATGAAAAACTGTTTTTT. Translated: CASSFTGANEKLFF. V gene TRBV27 combines with J gene TRBJ1-4, with D unresolved. The germline V gene has CDR1 MNHEY and CDR2 SMNVEV (reference sequence). The CDR3 length is 14 residues. The V end was cut by 3 bases, the J end by 3 bases, with 8 bases between.

V and J are TRBV2 and TRBJ1-5; TRBD1 agrees at 8 bases. V was clipped by 4 bases and J by 6 bases; unmatched bases: 11. Germline V CDR1 and CDR2: SNHLY, FYNNEI. The CDR3 spans 16 residues. The DNA of the CDR3 is TGTGCCAGCAGTGCAATACAGGGGGGGAAAGGTCAGCCCCAGCATTTT. Its translation: CASSAIQGGKGQPQHF.

The rearrangement links TRBV6-6 to TRBJ1-5; D remains unclear. Germline CDR1 is MNHNY and CDR2 is SVGAGI (reference sequence). V lost 4 bases, J lost 5 bases, and 12 bases lay in between. The CDR3 has 14 residues. CDR3 residues: CASSWSVTHQPQHF. DNA for the CDR3: TGTGCCAGCAGTTGGTCAGTAACTCATCAGCCCCAGCATTTT.

The V gene is TRBV5-1, the J gene TRBJ2-7; the match to TRBD1 covers 8 bases. The CDR3 contains 15 residues. Germline CDR1 reads SGHRS; CDR2 reads YFSETQ. V gave up 5 bases and J gave up 0 bases; unmatched junction bases: 7. The CDR3 is CASSQGQATSYEQYF. The CDR3 DNA follows: TGCGCCAGCAGTCAGGGACAGGCGACCTCCTACGAGCAGTACTTC.